The 23 T cell receptor beta chains below come from one sample, sequenced in a study of regulatory T cells in long-lasting Graves disease. Libraries of TCR beta came from iRepertoire HTBI primers plus Arm-PCR of CDR3 regions. MiXCR, run by TCRdb on the multiplex PCR reads, gives a single entry per CDR3 protein. The sample lists more than 350,000 distinct CDR3 sequences; 15% were seen once. Stated time point: newly diagnosed GD, antithyroid drugs for less than 3 months. With RNA extracted from PBMCs as input, the TCR library was made. The same data also contributed to another study, on T cells in Graves' hyperthyroidism and ophthalmopathy.

The starting material was peripheral blood mononuclear cells (PBMCs), obtained at new diagnosis, from a patient treated with antithyroid drugs. The receptors stem from a woman in her thirties with Graves disease.

This clonotype was counted only a few times. This chain connects TRBV14 to TRBJ1-2; no clear D. The CDR3 contains 11 residues. Trimming removed 1 base at V and 11 bases at J, with 8 bases between. The germline V gene encodes CDR1 SGHDN and CDR2 FVKESK. The CDR3 region is CASSQGWAYTF. CDR3 in DNA: TGTGCCAGCAGCCAAGGTTGGGCGTACACCTTC.

The V and J genes are TRBV19 and TRBJ1-2; no clear D. The CDR3 sequence is 13 residues long. The V gene lost 3 bases and the J gene lost 2 bases, with 7 bases spanning the gap. Germline lookup yields CDR1 LNHDA and CDR2 SQIVND (reference sequence). The CDR3 loop reads CASSIWENYGYTF. CDR3 coding DNA: TGTGCCAGTAGTATTTGGGAGAACTATGGCTACACCTTC.

This clonotype has only a few counts. The V gene is TRBV5-5, the J gene TRBJ1-1, with D uncertain. Germline CDR1 SGHKS, CDR2 YYEKEE (reference sequence). The CDR3 loop spans 14 amino acids. V lost 0 bases to trimming and J lost 10 bases, with 16 bases between them. The CDR3 nucleotides are TGTGCCAGCAGCTTGGAGCGGCAGGTTGGTGGAGCTTTCTTT. Its translation is CASSLERQVGGAFF.

A single count supports this clonotype. The genes are TRBV14 and TRBJ2-1; 15 nucleotides match TRBD2. After removal of 5 bases from V and 7 bases from J, the junction contained 6 bases not matched to a gene. This CDR3 region has 16 residues. The V gene's germline CDR1 is SGHDN and CDR2 FVKESK. The CDR3 loop is CASSSTGTSGRNEQFF. CDR3 DNA sequence: TGTGCCAGCAGCTCCACCGGGACTAGCGGGAGGAATGAGCAGTTCTTC. Using reference TRBV14 and TRBJ2-1 for the parts outside the CDR3, the full variable domain is EAGVTQFPSHSVIEKGQTVTLRCDPISGHDNLYWYRRVMGKEIKFLLHFVKESKQDESGMPNNRFLAERTGGTYSTLKVQPAELEDSGVYFCASSSTGTSGRNEQFFGPGTRLTVL.

This clonotype has a count of ten or more. The CDR3 DNA reads as TGTGCCAGCAGGCAAGAGTTGGTCGGCGGTAATGAAAAACTGTTTTTT. Amino acid sequence: CASRQELVGGNEKLFF. The chain is built from TRBV2 and TRBJ1-4, with D unclear. The germline V and J ends were trimmed by 6 bases and 4 bases, with 18 bases remaining between them. Germline V gives CDR1 SNHLY, CDR2 FYNNEI. CDR3 length equals 16 residues.

Many counts were recorded for this clonotype. The J gene is TRBJ1-3, the V gene TRBV2; 10 bases fit TRBD1. The CDR3 totals 14 residues. From germline, CDR1 is SNHLY and CDR2 FYNNEI. The junction had 3 bases not matched to a gene; V was cut back by 6 bases and J by 4 bases. The CDR3 here is CASRGTGEGNTIYF. The CDR3 nucleotides read TGTGCCAGCAGGGGGACAGGGGAAGGAAACACCATATATTTT.

This clonotype has ten or more counts. Written as DNA, the CDR3 is TGCGCCAGCAGCGGGAGGGGATCCTACGAGCAGTACTTC. This encodes CASSGRGSYEQYF. The V call is TRBV5-1, the J call TRBJ2-7, with 7 bases matching TRBD2. The V gene's germline CDR1 is SGHRS and CDR2 YFSETQ. CDR3 length equals 13 residues. The junction had 2 bases not matched to a gene; V was cut back by 4 bases and J by 1 base.

In its sample, this clonotype was seen many times. V gene TRBV28 combines with J gene TRBJ2-7; the D gene is possibly TRBD2 (5 bases). CDR3 length: 14 residues. V lost 6 bases and J lost 6, with 18 bases in between. Germline CDR1 and CDR2: MDHEN and SYDVKM. The CDR3 reads CASRRIGISGEQYF. CDR3 sequence (DNA): TGTGCCAGCAGACGCATCGGGATCTCGGGCGAGCAGTACTTC.

The chain carries TRBV4-1 and TRBJ2-7, with D unclear. This CDR3 region has 14 residues. Germline CDR1 MGHRA, CDR2 YSYEKL. V was shortened by 4 bases and J by 0 bases, with 10 bases between the two germline ends. The CDR3 reads CASSPRSLSYEQYF. CDR3 coding DNA: TGCGCCAGCAGCCCAAGAAGTCTCTCCTACGAGCAGTACTTC.

This clonotype was seen only a few times. The V and J genes are TRBV5-5 and TRBJ2-4; D gene unclear. The V gene's germline CDR1 is SGHKS and CDR2 YYEKEE (reference sequence). Trimming pared 7 bases from V and 0 bases from J, leaving 11 bases between. The CDR3 extends over 14 amino acids. The CDR3 spells CASLEPLAKNIQYF. The CDR3 DNA reads TGTGCCAGCCTAGAACCGCTAGCCAAAAACATTCAGTACTTC.

Many counts were recorded for this clonotype. This chain connects TRBV7-9 to TRBJ1-1; possibly TRBD1 for D (6 bases). The CDR3 totals 14 residues. In germline, CDR1 is SEHNR, CDR2 FQNEAQ (reference sequence). V was pared by 3 bases and J by 4 bases, with 12 bases between. Here the CDR3 DNA reads TGTGCCAGCAGCTTTAGAGCACAGGGCACTGAAGCTTTCTTT. Amino acids: CASSFRAQGTEAFF.

Many counts were recorded for this clonotype. The rearrangement uses TRBV10-3 and TRBJ2-1, with no clear D. Trimming cost V 7 bases and J 4 bases, with 5 bases left between them. The CDR3 extends over 11 amino acids. The germline V gene has CDR1 ENHRY and CDR2 SYGVKD. Here the CDR3 DNA reads TGTGCCATCAAGCGATACAATGAGCAGTTCTTC. This encodes CAIKRYNEQFF.

This clonotype came up a few times. This rearrangement joins TRBV19 to TRBJ2-7; D assignment may be TRBD1 or TRBD2 (5 bases each). V shed 4 bases and J shed 5 bases, with 18 bases lying between them. Per germline, CDR1 LNHDA and CDR2 SQIVND (reference sequence). CDR3 length equals 15 residues. The CDR3 here is CASSTRRRENNEQYF. DNA for the CDR3: TGTGCCAGTAGTACCAGGCGCAGGGAGAATAACGAGCAGTACTTC.

This clonotype was seen more than once but under ten times. The J gene is TRBJ1-6, the V gene TRBV9; no clear D. The CDR3 sequence is 15 residues long. Germline V gene lookup returns CDR1 SGDLS and CDR2 YYNGEE. The V end lost 0 bases, the J end lost 8 bases, and 12 bases lay between the germline ends. CDR3 coding DNA: TGTGCCAGCAGCGTAGCACTTGACGTGTATTCACCCCTCCACTTT. It translates to CASSVALDVYSPLHF.

This clonotype was observed many times. CDR3: CASSYSLSLANPPFF. The CDR3 DNA reads TGTGCCAGCAGTTACTCGTTGAGTTTAGCGAATCCGCCTTTCTTT. This chain joins TRBV6-5 and TRBJ1-1; unclear D gene. The CDR3 spans 15 residues. With 0 bases removed from V and 12 bases from J, the gap between germline ends came to 20 bases. Per the germline V gene, CDR1 is MNHEY and CDR2 is SVGAGI.

V is TRBV18 and J is TRBJ2-2; D remains ambiguous. Per the germline V gene, CDR1 is KGHSH and CDR2 is LQKENI. V shed 3 bases and J shed 7 bases, with 3 bases lying between them. This CDR3 contains 11 residues. The CDR3 nucleotides are TGTGCCAGCTCACCCGACGGGGAGCTGTTTTTT. It encodes CASSPDGELFF.

The table lists this clonotype with many counts. The chain combines TRBV20-1 with TRBJ2-5, with 14 bases lining up with TRBD2. V lost 6 bases to trimming and J lost 8 bases; unmatched junction nucleotides: 8. The CDR3 is 14 amino acids. CDR1 is DFQATT and CDR2 is SNEGSKA in the germline V gene (reference sequence). CDR3 in amino acids: CSAPGLAGDRTQYF. The CDR3 DNA reads as TGCAGTGCACCGGGACTAGCGGGAGATCGAACCCAGTACTTC.

This clonotype appeared many times. J is TRBJ1-1 and V is TRBV30, with a weak D call TRBD1 (5 bases). The CDR3 has 18 amino acids. The germline gives CDR1 GTSNPN, CDR2 SVGIG (reference sequence). The V end lost 0 bases, the J end lost 1 base, and 21 bases lay between the germline ends. This chain's CDR3 is CAWSVHRLRAGKNTEAFF. The CDR3 DNA is TGTGCCTGGAGTGTACATCGGTTGAGGGCAGGGAAGAACACTGAAGCTTTCTTT.

This clonotype was counted a few times. The rearrangement links TRBV4-1 to TRBJ2-1, with TRBD2 matching over 8 bases. The CDR3 runs 16 residues. Germline CDR1 reads MGHRA; CDR2 reads YSYEKL. J gave up 0 bases and V 1 base, and 2 bases lay outside the gene matches. This CDR3 reads CASSQVLAGSYNEQFF. The CDR3 coding sequence is TGCGCCAGCAGCCAAGTGCTAGCGGGCTCCTACAATGAGCAGTTCTTC.

This clonotype was counted a few times. The genes are TRBV18 and TRBJ1-2, with TRBD1 as a possible D gene (5 bases). V was cut by 3 bases and J by 6 bases, with 8 bases left in between. From germline, CDR1 is KGHSH and CDR2 LQKENI. This CDR3 spans 12 amino acids. Here the CDR3 reads CASSPGQNGYTF. Here the CDR3 DNA reads TGTGCCAGCTCACCCGGACAAAATGGCTACACCTTC.

The sample holds a few counts of this clonotype. V gene TRBV7-2 combines with J gene TRBJ2-7; D call uncertain. This CDR3 region has 16 residues. Germline V gene data show CDR1 as SGHTA and CDR2 as FQGNSA. V dropped 6 bases and J dropped 0 bases, with 18 bases sitting between them. In DNA form, the CDR3 reads TGTGCCAGCAGTCCCTCCGGTAGCTTGAGCTCCTACGAGCAGTACTTC. It encodes CASSPSGSLSSYEQYF.

This clonotype turned up a few times. The gene calls are TRBV30 and TRBJ2-7, with TRBD1 matching 10 bases. Germline loops: CDR1 GTSNPN, CDR2 SVGIG (reference sequence). Trimming at V came to 2 bases and at J to 6 bases, leaving 10 bases not matched to a gene. CDR3 length: 15 amino acids. The CDR3 loop is CAWSSPGQGFPEQYF. The CDR3 nucleotides are TGTGCCTGGAGTTCTCCGGGACAGGGGTTTCCCGAGCAGTACTTC.

This clonotype was seen a handful of times. A much larger clonotype is one base distant, so this may be a read error. This chain connects TRBV11-3 to TRBJ1-1; possible D gene TRBD1, 6 bases. V lost 2 bases, J lost 1 base, and 14 bases lay in between. Germline loops: CDR1 SGHNT, CDR2 YENEEA. CDR3 length equals 16 residues. DNA of the CDR3: TGTGCCAGCAGCTTAACCTGTGGACAGCCGAACACTGAAGCTTTCTTT. Translated, it gives CASSLTCGQPNTEAFF.